Below are 11 T cell receptor beta chains sequenced from a single sample in a study of blood T cell repertoires in COVID-19. Profiling relied on immunoSEQ multiplex PCR, and the TCRdb table lists in-frame clones only, not all of them. The table includes under 200,000 clones, approximately 80% detected once. The specimen sequenced was peripheral blood. Receptors were obtained from a human donor in a cohort sampled during active COVID-19.

This sequence joins TRBV18 and TRBJ1-2; 9 bases are shared with TRBD1. This CDR3 is 14 amino acids long. The trim removed 5 bases at V and 7 bases at J, leaving 8 bases unmatched. The germline CDR1 and CDR2 sequences are KGHSH and LQKENI. The CDR3 sequence is CASSNLQGAAGYTF. As DNA, the CDR3 is TGTGCCAGCTCAAACTTACAGGGGGCGGCTGGCTACACCTTC.

CDR3 protein: CASSAGENTEAFF. The CDR3 DNA follows: TGTGCCAGCTCGGCGGGTGAGAACACTGAAGCTTTCTTT. The rearrangement uses TRBV18 and TRBJ1-1; D is undetermined. Trimming removed 6 bases from V and 1 base from J, with 9 bases in between. Germline lookup yields CDR1 KGHSH and CDR2 LQKENI. The CDR3 totals 13 residues.

The chain is built from TRBV18 and TRBJ2-7, with D perhaps matching TRBD2 (6 bases). The CDR3 contains 14 residues. V was shortened by 3 bases and J by 0 bases, with 9 bases between the two germline ends. Germline lookup yields CDR1 KGHSH and CDR2 LQKENI. The CDR3 DNA reads TGTGCCAGCTCACCGACTAGTGACTCCTACGAGCAGTACTTC. Amino acids: CASSPTSDSYEQYF.

The count of this clone is one. V is TRBV6-6 and J is TRBJ2-7; D is perhaps TRBD2 (6 bases). V was cut by 6 bases and J by 1 base, with 16 bases left in between. CDR3 length: 15 amino acids. Germline V CDR1 and CDR2: MNHNY, SVGAGI (reference sequence). Here the CDR3 reads CASSRDSLSSYEQYF. The CDR3 nucleotides are TGTGCCAGCAGCAGGGACTCCCTGTCATCCTACGAGCAGTACTTC.

The chain employs TRBV7-2 and TRBJ2-1; 10 bases fit TRBD2. Trimming at V came to 5 bases and at J to 8 bases, leaving 9 bases not matched to a gene. There are 15 residues in the CDR3. CDR1 SGHTA and CDR2 FQGNSA come from the germline V gene. The CDR3 DNA follows: TGTGCCAGCAGCCTCCCGGGACTAGCGAGGTATGAGCAGTTCTTC. Translation gives CASSLPGLARYEQFF.

This chain links TRBV7-3 with TRBJ2-5; 7 bases agree with TRBD2. V lost 1 base, J lost 4 bases, and 6 bases stayed unmatched. Germline CDR1 and CDR2: SGHTA and FQGTGA. This CDR3 comprises 15 residues. The CDR3 region is CASSLMGTTSETQYF. In DNA, the CDR3 is TGTGCCAGCAGCTTAATGGGGACTACTTCAGAGACCCAGTACTTC. Supplemented by reference TRBV7-3 and TRBJ2-5, the full variable domain reads GAGVSQTPSNKVTEKGKYVELRCDPISGHTALYWYRQSLGQGPEFLIYFQGTGAADDSGLPNDRFFAVRPEGSVSTLKIQRTERGDSAVYLCASSLMGTTSETQYFGPGTRLLVL.

Remarks on this clone: The sample carries other DNA sequences with the same CDR3. V and J are TRBV5-6 and TRBJ1-2; D is perhaps TRBD1 (5 bases). Per germline, CDR1 SGHDT and CDR2 YYEEEE. The germline V and J ends were trimmed by 0 bases and 8 bases, with 5 bases remaining between them. CDR3 length equals 11 residues. The CDR3 reads CASSLGGGYTF. The CDR3 DNA reads as TGTGCCAGCAGCTTGGGGGGCGGCTACACCTTC. Together with reference TRBV5-6 and TRBJ1-2, the CDR3 gives the full variable domain: DAGVTQSPTHLIKTRGQQVTLRCSPKSGHDTVSWYQQALGQGPQFIFQYYEEEERQRGNFPDRFSGHQFPNYSSELNVNALLLGDSALYLCASSLGGGYTFGSGTRLTVV.

This clone was seen once. The gene calls are TRBV5-5 and TRBJ2-7; a possible D gene is TRBD2 (6 bases). CDR3 length equals 15 residues. V shed 4 bases and J shed 3 bases, with 17 bases lying between them. Germline V gene lookup returns CDR1 SGHKS and CDR2 YYEKEE (reference sequence). The DNA for the CDR3 is TGTGCCAGCAGCCCGGCCCTAGCGCGGGTCTACGAGCAGTACTTC. Translating it yields CASSPALARVYEQYF.

This sequence joins TRBV6-2 or TRBV6-3 and TRBJ1-2; D is unclear. V lost 3 bases, J lost 4 bases, and 6 bases lay in between. Germline V gene data show CDR1 as MNHEY and CDR2 as SVGEGT. The CDR3 consists of 12 residues. The CDR3 loop reads CASSYRVYGYTF. DNA of the CDR3: TGTGCCAGCAGTTATCGGGTCTATGGCTACACCTTC.

The rearrangement links TRBV14 to TRBJ2-1; 10 bases line up with TRBD2. The junction had 5 bases not matched to a gene; V was cut back by 3 bases and J by 0 bases. In germline, CDR1 is SGHDN, CDR2 FVKESK. The CDR3 sequence is 17 residues long. CDR3 coding DNA: TGTGCCAGCAGCCAGACTAGCGGGCTGAGCTCCTACAATGAGCAGTTCTTC. Amino acid sequence: CASSQTSGLSSYNEQFF. Full variable domain (rest looked up from reference TRBV14 and TRBJ2-1): EAGVTQFPSHSVIEKGQTVTLRCDPISGHDNLYWYRRVMGKEIKFLLHFVKESKQDESGMPNNRFLAERTGGTYSTLKVQPAELEDSGVYFCASSQTSGLSSYNEQFFGPGTRLTVL.

The chain links TRBV24-1 to TRBJ2-7; D perhaps matches TRBD1 (5 bases). Trimming stripped 1 base from V and 3 bases from J, with 21 bases between. Germline loops: CDR1 KGHDR, CDR2 SFDVKD. The length of the CDR3 is 18 residues. As DNA, the CDR3 is TGTGCCACCAGTGATTTTCGACTGGACAAGGCCCCTCGCTACGAGCAGTACTTC. This gives the protein CATSDFRLDKAPRYEQYF.